This T cell receptor (beta chain) originates from a study of blood T cell repertoires in COVID-19. Study-wide context: Samples taken during acute and convalescent COVID-19 were collected in the United States, Italy and Spain. PBMCs, B-cell-depleted T cells, or T cells were the source of the cDNA or gDNA that made up the material.

The germline V and J ends were trimmed by 6 bases and 4 bases, with 10 bases remaining between them. This CDR3 comprises 13 residues. Germline CDR1 and CDR2: MNHEY and SVGEGT. Original handling: Researchers report that nucleated cell counts were estimated from reference gene primer amplification. Clones were sequenced by immunoSEQ multiplex PCR, and TCRdb holds only the in-frame ones, with some missing. The V and J calls and the clone size are those of that table, but D and trimming were determined from the DNA. The sample contains roughly 70,000 clones, approximately 86% of which appear only once. Material: peripheral blood. This TCR was recovered from a man between 65 and 79 years old with active COVID-19. The chain has TRBV6-2 or TRBV6-3 and TRBJ2-1; D may be TRBD1 (6 bases). The CDR3 region has the DNA TGTGCCAGCAGCTGGGGGACATACAATGAGCAGTTCTTC. It translates to CASSWGTYNEQFF.